This T cell receptor beta chain emerged from a study of identical twins. As for this clonotype: What it binds is not known.

This CDR3 comprises 14 residues. V dropped 7 bases and J dropped 5; count of bases not matched to a gene: 7. In germline, CDR1 is SGHRS, CDR2 YFSETQ. Study-level findings and limits: Excess twin sharing in beta out-of-frame sequences was weaker. It was cross-sectional statistical analysis, not following the same donors, that the conclusions relied on.

TCRdb reprocessed the 5' RACE reads with MiXCR, giving one entry per CDR3 protein. This repertoire shows 300,000 to 350,000 distinct CDR3 sequences, over 9% found once; its top ten account for around 6.9%. These data also featured in a second study, about yellow fever vaccine responses in identical twins.

This sequence joins TRBV5-1 and TRBJ2-2, with 8 bases aligning to TRBD1. The clonotype originates from a young woman in good health. The sample was CD8+ T cells sorted from blood. This chain's CDR3 is CASLDRVGTGELFF. CDR3 nucleotide sequence: TGCGCCAGCTTGGACAGGGTGGGGACCGGGGAGCTGTTTTTT.